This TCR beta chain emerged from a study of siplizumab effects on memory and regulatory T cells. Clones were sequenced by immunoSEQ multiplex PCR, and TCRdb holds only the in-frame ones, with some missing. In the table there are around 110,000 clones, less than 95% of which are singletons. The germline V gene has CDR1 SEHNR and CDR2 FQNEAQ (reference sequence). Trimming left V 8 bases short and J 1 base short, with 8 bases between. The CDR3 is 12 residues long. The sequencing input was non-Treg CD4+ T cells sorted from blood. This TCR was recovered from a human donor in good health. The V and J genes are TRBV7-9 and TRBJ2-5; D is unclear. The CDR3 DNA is TGTGCCAGCCTGCGGATCCAAGAGACCCAGTACTTC. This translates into CASLRIQETQYF.